Listed here are 30 T cell receptor beta chains from one sample, sequenced in a study of shared clonotypes between healthy human individuals. Profiling relied on immunoSEQ multiplex PCR, and the TCRdb table lists in-frame clones only, not all of them. The data hold around 2,000,000 clones, with 85% to 95% observed a single time. Sequencing used naive CD4+ T cells sorted from blood. Regarding subset: CD45RA+ positively selected. These receptors came from a man between 18 and 29 years old in good health.

The chain uses TRBV7-8 and TRBJ2-7, with D tentatively TRBD1 (6 bases). CDR1 is SGHVS, CDR2 FQNEAQ, per germline. This CDR3 spans 14 amino acids. V lost 2 bases, J lost 3 bases, and 11 bases lay in between. The CDR3 coding sequence is TGTGCCAGCAGCTTATCAGGACAGCACTACGAGCAGTACTTC. As protein: CASSLSGQHYEQYF. Variable domain in full (rest from reference TRBV7-8 and TRBJ2-7): GAGVSQSPRYKVAKRGQDVALRCDPISGHVSLFWYQQALGQGPEFLTYFQNEAQLDKSGLPSDRFFAERPEGSVSTLKIQRTQQEDSAVYLCASSLSGQHYEQYFGPGTRLTVT.

The chain combines TRBV7-2 with TRBJ1-6; tentative D call: TRBD1 (5 bases). In germline, CDR1 is SGHTA, CDR2 FQGNSA. The CDR3 sequence is 15 residues long. V dropped 6 bases and J dropped 9 bases, with 18 bases sitting between them. The CDR3 protein is CASRLQGVEGSPLHF. CDR3 sequence (DNA): TGTGCCAGCAGGCTTCAGGGTGTTGAGGGTTCACCCCTCCACTTT.

The chain joins TRBV10-3 to TRBJ1-5; D is uncertain. CDR3 length: 14 amino acids. Germline CDR1 is ENHRY and CDR2 is SYGVKD. Trimming stripped 3 bases from V and 0 bases from J, with 6 bases between. The CDR3 DNA is TGTGCCATCAGTGACCTCAATAGCAATCAGCCCCAGCATTTT. Translated, it gives CAISDLNSNQPQHF.

This clone was seen just once. This chain uses TRBV4-1 with TRBJ2-2, with 12 bases matching TRBD2. Germline CDR1 and CDR2: MGHRA and YSYEKL. The V segment lost 5 bases and the J segment 3 bases; nucleotides outside the gene matches: 7. The CDR3 runs to 17 residues. CDR3 residues: CASSARLAGDYTGELFF. The DNA of the CDR3 is TGCGCCAGCAGCGCGCGACTAGCGGGAGATTACACCGGGGAGCTGTTTTTT.

The chain joins TRBV7-9 to TRBJ1-1; D unclear. V was pared by 8 bases and J by 0 bases, with 7 bases between. Germline values: CDR1 SEHNR, CDR2 FQNEAQ (reference sequence). This CDR3 is built from 12 residues. This chain's CDR3 is CASGALNTEAFF. The DNA for the CDR3 is TGTGCCAGCGGCGCACTGAACACTGAAGCTTTCTTT.

The chain joins TRBV30 to TRBJ1-5; D might be TRBD1 (6 bases). The germline CDR1 and CDR2 sequences are GTSNPN and SVGIG (reference sequence). The CDR3 spans 13 residues. V was cut by 0 bases and J by 8 bases, with 11 bases left in between. CDR3 DNA: TGTGCCTGGAGTGTAGGGGGGCTTGAGCCCCAGCATTTT. It encodes CAWSVGGLEPQHF.

V and J are TRBV6-5 and TRBJ1-5; D may be TRBD1 (6 bases). The V end lost 6 bases, the J end lost 0 bases, and 12 bases lay between the germline ends. From germline, CDR1 is MNHEY and CDR2 SVGAGI. CDR3 length: 15 amino acids. This CDR3 is CASRVQGSSNQPQHF. For the CDR3, the DNA is TGTGCCAGCAGAGTACAGGGAAGTAGCAATCAGCCCCAGCATTTT.

This clone was seen just once. This chain joins TRBV7-2 and TRBJ2-1; 7 bases are shared with TRBD2. CDR3 length: 16 residues. In germline, CDR1 is SGHTA, CDR2 FQGNSA. The V segment lost 1 base and the J segment 10 bases; nucleotides outside the gene matches: 13. The DNA of the CDR3 is TGTGCCAGCAGCTTAGGCCCTCTGGCGGGAGCAGGAGAGCAGTTCTTC. As protein: CASSLGPLAGAGEQFF.

The chain employs TRBV30 and TRBJ1-1, with 7 bases aligning to TRBD1. Looked up from germline, CDR1 is GTSNPN and CDR2 is SVGIG (reference sequence). This CDR3 has 11 amino acids. V lost 0 bases to trimming and J lost 10 bases; unmatched junction nucleotides: 2. CDR3 sequence (DNA): TGTGCCTGGAGTGTACAGGGGACAGCTTTCTTT. It yields the protein CAWSVQGTAFF.

This chain links TRBV7-3 with TRBJ1-1; maybe TRBD1 (6 bases). The V gene lost 6 bases and the J gene lost 1 base, with 12 bases spanning the gap. CDR1 is SGHTA, CDR2 FQGTGA, per germline. CDR3 length: 14 residues. The CDR3 loop is CASSSRGGNTEAFF. In DNA form, the CDR3 reads TGTGCCAGCAGTTCTAGGGGGGGGAACACTGAAGCTTTCTTT.

This clone was seen just once. The gene calls are TRBV6-5 and TRBJ1-3; D is undetermined. Germline-derived CDR1 and CDR2 are MNHEY and SVGAGI. The length of the CDR3 is 13 residues. Trimming pared 7 bases from V and 3 bases from J, leaving 10 bases between. The CDR3 DNA reads as TGTGCCAGCATCGGCGGGGTTGGAAACACCATATATTTT. The encoded protein is CASIGGVGNTIYF.

A word on this clone: The same CDR3 can be traced to other DNA sequences in this sample. The chain employs TRBV7-2 and TRBJ2-7, with TRBD2 matching 9 bases. The V gene end was trimmed by 5 bases and the J gene end by 3 bases; junction bases not matched to a gene: 5. The CDR3 has 14 residues. Germline CDR1 and CDR2: SGHTA and FQGNSA. CDR3 coding DNA: TGTGCCAGCAGCCTAGGGACTAGCTTCTACGAGCAGTACTTC. Amino acid sequence: CASSLGTSFYEQYF. Filled out from reference TRBV7-2 and TRBJ2-7, the complete variable domain reads GAGVSQSPSNKVTEKGKDVELRCDPISGHTALYWYRQSLGQGLEFLIYFQGNSAPDKSGLPSDRFSAERTGGSVSTLTIQRTQQEDSAVYLCASSLGTSFYEQYFGPGTRLTVT.

V usage is TRBV19 and J usage is TRBJ2-3, with 9 bases fitting TRBD2. The J segment lost 2 bases and the V segment lost 6 bases, leaving 6 bases of the junction unmatched. This CDR3 contains 15 residues. Germline CDR1 and CDR2: LNHDA and SQIVND (reference sequence). The CDR3 DNA sequence: TGTGCCAGTAGCTCTAGCGGGACGTACACAGATACGCAGTATTTT. Residues: CASSSSGTYTDTQYF.

Note on this clone: This specimen includes other DNA sequences encoding the same CDR3. This chain connects TRBV6-5 to TRBJ2-3; tentatively, D is TRBD1 or TRBD2 (5 bases each). The V end lost 5 bases, the J end lost 1 base, and 7 bases lay between the germline ends. Germline-derived CDR1 and CDR2 are MNHEY and SVGAGI. The CDR3 extends over 13 amino acids. CDR3 loop: CASSRDGTDTQYF. The CDR3 DNA is TGTGCCAGCAGTCGGGACGGCACAGATACGCAGTATTTT.

The V call is TRBV6-1, the J call TRBJ2-7, with 8 bases fitting TRBD1. The CDR3 runs 14 residues. V lost 6 bases to trimming and J lost 6 bases; unmatched junction nucleotides: 10. Germline V CDR1 and CDR2: MNHNS, SASEGT. The CDR3 is CASSGGGQVTEQYF. In nucleotides, the CDR3 is TGTGCCAGCAGCGGTGGGGGACAGGTAACCGAGCAGTACTTC.

J is TRBJ2-1 and V is TRBV7-9; 9 bases align to TRBD1. The CDR3 is 19 residues long. Germline loops: CDR1 SEHNR, CDR2 FQNEAQ (reference sequence). After removal of 0 bases from V and 5 bases from J, the junction contained 14 bases not matched to a gene. The CDR3 DNA sequence: TGTGCCAGCAGCTTAGCGCGTGGGCTAGGGACAGGGTCTAACAATGAGCAGTTCTTC. Translation: CASSLARGLGTGSNNEQFF.

The chain joins TRBV6-1 to TRBJ1-2; D perhaps matches TRBD1 (6 bases). Germline V CDR1 and CDR2: MNHNS, SASEGT. This CDR3 spans 13 amino acids. V was pared by 4 bases and J by 8 bases, with 14 bases between. CDR3 nucleotide sequence: TGTGCCAGCAGTGTGGGGGGCTGGCGGGGCTACACCTTC. Translated, it gives CASSVGGWRGYTF.

V and J are TRBV30 and TRBJ1-2, with D tentatively TRBD1 (6 bases). CDR1 GTSNPN and CDR2 SVGIG come from the germline V gene (reference sequence). Trimming shortened V by 4 bases and J by 3 bases, and 15 bases separated the two germline ends. The CDR3 loop spans 14 amino acids. In DNA, the CDR3 is TGTGCCTGGACAGGAGGACAGCAATACTATGGCTACACCTTC. This sequence encodes CAWTGGQQYYGYTF.

The chain carries TRBV28 and TRBJ1-1; no reliable D call. From germline, CDR1 is MDHEN and CDR2 SYDVKM. Trimming removed 6 bases at V and 5 bases at J, with 10 bases between. The CDR3 covers 12 residues. CDR3 loop: CASRERRTEAFF. CDR3 DNA: TGTGCCAGCAGGGAACGACGGACTGAAGCTTTCTTT.

The J gene is TRBJ2-1, the V gene TRBV11-3; possibly TRBD2 for D (5 bases). Germline V gene lookup returns CDR1 SGHNT and CDR2 YENEEA. V was cut by 4 bases and J by 0 bases, with 10 bases left in between. This CDR3 spans 15 amino acids. In DNA form, the CDR3 reads TGTGCCAGCAGCTCGGGATCCTCCTCCTACAATGAGCAGTTCTTC. This gives the protein CASSSGSSSYNEQFF.

This clone was detected once. V is TRBV20-1 and J is TRBJ2-5; D not resolved. The DNA matches TRBJ2-7 better at its end, which makes the J call doubtful. The CDR3 covers 11 residues. From germline, CDR1 is DFQATT and CDR2 SNEGSKA (reference sequence). This CDR3 is CSASLSYEQYF. The CDR3 region has the DNA TGCAGTGCTAGTCTCTCCTACGAGCAGTACTTC.

A few counts support this clone. This may arise from a read error, as a much more abundant clone is one base away. The chain links TRBV11-2 to TRBJ1-6; tentatively, D is TRBD1 (5 bases). V dropped 5 bases and J dropped 14 bases, with 13 bases sitting between them. CDR3 length equals 12 residues. Germline loops: CDR1 SGHAT, CDR2 FQNNGV. The CDR3: CASSLGDLSLHF. CDR3 sequence (DNA): TGTGCCAGCAGCCTAGGGGATTTGTCCCTCCACTTT.

The chain carries TRBV30 and TRBJ2-5; D is perhaps TRBD1 (5 bases). This CDR3 has 14 residues. Trimming pared 2 bases from V and 5 bases from J, leaving 15 bases between. Germline CDR1 and CDR2: GTSNPN and SVGIG (reference sequence). In DNA form, the CDR3 reads TGTGCCTGGAGTAGGGGCCCTGCGGAGGAGACCCAGTACTTC. Its protein product is CAWSRGPAEETQYF.

J is TRBJ1-5 and V is TRBV4-1, with D tentatively TRBD1 (6 bases). The CDR3 is made up of 18 amino acids. V was pared by 4 bases and J by 1 base, with 20 bases between. CDR1 is MGHRA, CDR2 YSYEKL, per germline. CDR3 loop: CASSLVNSGTLSNQPQHF. Here the CDR3 DNA reads TGCGCCAGCAGCCTCGTTAACTCCGGGACATTAAGCAATCAGCCCCAGCATTTT.

The V and J genes are TRBV10-2 and TRBJ1-5, with 7 bases that match TRBD1. Germline CDR1 WSHSY, CDR2 SAAADI. Unmatched junction bases numbered 10, after V lost 6 bases and J lost 5 bases. This CDR3 comprises 15 residues. The CDR3 bases are TGCGCCAGCAGGAGGGGACAGCAGGGGGATCAGCCCCAGCATTTT. Encoded protein: CASRRGQQGDQPQHF.

A remark on this clone: The same CDR3 is also encoded by other DNA sequences in this sample. The chain has TRBV7-2 and TRBJ1-3, with D possibly TRBD1 on 5 matching bases. This CDR3 has 15 residues. V lost 1 base, J lost 2 bases, and 9 bases lay in between. CDR1 and CDR2 (germline): SGHTA, FQGNSA. CDR3 in DNA: TGTGCCAGCAGCTTAGAAGGGGCAGCTGGAAACACCATATATTTT. It is translated as CASSLEGAAGNTIYF.

In nucleotides, the CDR3 is TGTGCCAGTAACAACAGGAACACTGAAGCTTTCTTT. Translation gives CASNNRNTEAFF. This chain joins TRBV19 and TRBJ1-1; D call uncertain. Germline assignment: CDR1 LNHDA and CDR2 SQIVND (reference sequence). The CDR3 runs to 12 residues. V lost 7 bases, J lost 1 base, and 7 bases lay in between.

The V and J genes are TRBV6-6 and TRBJ2-7; 9 nucleotides match TRBD1. The CDR3 consists of 14 residues. V dropped 6 bases and J dropped 2; count of bases not matched to a gene: 5. The germline V gene has CDR1 MNHNY and CDR2 SVGAGI (reference sequence). The CDR3 DNA follows: TGTGCCAGCAGACCCAACAGGGGGCCCTACGAGCAGTACTTC. It translates to CASRPNRGPYEQYF.

The V call is TRBV5-1, the J call TRBJ1-1; D unclear. Germline V gene data show CDR1 as SGHRS and CDR2 as YFSETQ. The V and J ends lost 2 bases and 4 bases respectively, with 15 bases between them. There are 15 residues in the CDR3. The CDR3 loop is CASSLFMESGTEAFF. As DNA, the CDR3 is TGCGCCAGCAGCTTATTCATGGAGTCGGGCACTGAAGCTTTCTTT. The whole variable domain, remainder taken from reference TRBV5-1 and TRBJ1-1, is KAGVTQTPRYLIKTRGQQVTLSCSPISGHRSVSWYQQTPGQGLQFLFEYFSETQRNKGNFPGRFSGRQFSNSRSEMNVSTLELGDSALYLCASSLFMESGTEAFFGQGTRLTVV.

The chain recombines TRBV30 with TRBJ2-7, with D possibly matching TRBD2 (5 bases). Trimming removed 3 bases at V and 4 bases at J, with 16 bases between. The CDR3 has 14 amino acids. CDR1 is GTSNPN, CDR2 SVGIG, per germline (reference sequence). In DNA form, the CDR3 reads TGTGCCTGGAGCGGGCCGGGGTTCGGGTACGAGCAGTACTTC. Translation gives CAWSGPGFGYEQYF. Together with reference TRBV30 and TRBJ2-7, the CDR3 gives the full variable domain: SQTIHQWPATLVQPVGSPLSLECTVEGTSNPNLYWYRQAAGRGLQLLFYSVGIGQISSEVPQNLSASRPQDRQFILSSKKLLLSDSGFYLCAWSGPGFGYEQYFGPGTRLTVT.